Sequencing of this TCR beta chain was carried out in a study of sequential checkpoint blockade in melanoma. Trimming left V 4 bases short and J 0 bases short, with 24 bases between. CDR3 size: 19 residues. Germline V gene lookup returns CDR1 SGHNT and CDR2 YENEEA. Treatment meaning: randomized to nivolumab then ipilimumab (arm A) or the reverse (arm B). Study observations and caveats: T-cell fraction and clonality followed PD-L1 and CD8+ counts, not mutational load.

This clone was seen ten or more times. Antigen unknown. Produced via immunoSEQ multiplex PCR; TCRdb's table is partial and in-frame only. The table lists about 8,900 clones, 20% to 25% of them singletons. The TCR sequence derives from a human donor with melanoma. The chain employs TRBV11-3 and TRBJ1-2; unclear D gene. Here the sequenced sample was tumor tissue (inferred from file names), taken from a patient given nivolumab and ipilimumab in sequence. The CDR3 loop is CASSSFKYTSREANYGYTF. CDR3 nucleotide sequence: TGTGCCAGCAGCTCGTTTAAATATACGAGCCGCGAGGCTAACTATGGCTACACCTTC.